These 23 T cell receptor beta chains were sequenced from one sample in a study of beta chain features in type 1 diabetes. Every isolated RNA sample was fully reverse transcribed, so sequencing captured expressed TCRB transcripts. Assay used: immunoSEQ multiplex PCR; TCRdb lists only in-frame clones, some missing. The sample has 130,000 or so clones, 9% to 10% seen once. Sequenced sample: central memory CD4+ T cells from blood. The receptors here all came from a woman aged 40-49 years in good health.

This clone appeared a few times. The chain employs TRBV7-2 and TRBJ2-1, with TRBD2 identical over 8 bases. V lost 5 bases and J lost 7; bases outside the gene matches: 16. The germline gives CDR1 SGHTA, CDR2 FQGNSA. CDR3 length: 17 amino acids. The CDR3 bases are TGTGCCAGCAGCCGCCGCGCAGCGGGGGTTACGGGTAATGAGCAGTTCTTC. Its protein product is CASSRRAAGVTGNEQFF.

In this sample, this clone turned up many times. This chain links TRBV7-2 with TRBJ1-1; TRBD1 matches 7 bases. This CDR3 is built from 13 residues. The germline gives CDR1 SGHTA, CDR2 FQGNSA. The trim removed 4 bases at V and 4 bases at J, leaving 3 bases unmatched. DNA of the CDR3: TGTGCCAGCAGCTCGGGACAGTTCACTGAAGCTTTCTTT. Protein: CASSSGQFTEAFF. The full variable domain, with the rest looked up from reference TRBV7-2 and TRBJ1-1, is GAGVSQSPSNKVTEKGKDVELRCDPISGHTALYWYRQSLGQGLEFLIYFQGNSAPDKSGLPSDRFSAERTGGSVSTLTIQRTQQEDSAVYLCASSSGQFTEAFFGQGTRLTVV.

This clone was seen more than once but under ten times. The J gene is TRBJ1-2, the V gene TRBV4-3; a weak D match, TRBD1 (5 bases). The CDR3 contains 13 residues. From germline, CDR1 is LGHNA and CDR2 YSLEER. V lost 0 bases and J lost 3, with 5 bases in between. The DNA of the CDR3 is TGCGCCAGCAGCCAAGACAGGGACTATGGCTACACCTTC. Translating it yields CASSQDRDYGYTF.

This clone was counted a single time. The chain uses TRBV18 and TRBJ1-2, with D maybe TRBD1 (6 bases). The ends were cut back, 3 bases at V and 2 bases at J, with 10 bases in the middle. CDR1 and CDR2 from the germline V gene are KGHSH and LQKENI. There are 14 residues in the CDR3. The CDR3 DNA reads TGTGCCAGCTCACCGGACAGATCCAACTATGGCTACACCTTC. Protein product: CASSPDRSNYGYTF.

About this clone itself: One end of the junction varies from germline; a read error may be responsible. The chain employs TRBV2 and TRBJ2-3; tentatively, D is TRBD2 (6 bases). Germline loops: CDR1 SNHLY, CDR2 FYNNEI. The CDR3 is 14 amino acids. The CDR3 DNA follows: TGTGCCAGCGGTGAGCGGGCGGGTCCAGATACGCAGTATTTT. Protein product: CASGERAGPDTQYF.

The CDR3 region is CASSLRKGGSTDTQYF. The CDR3 DNA reads as TGTGCCAGCAGCTTACGGAAAGGGGGAAGCACAGATACGCAGTATTTT. The V call is TRBV7-2, the J call TRBJ2-3; D possibly corresponds to TRBD1 (6 bases). Looked up from germline, CDR1 is SGHTA and CDR2 is FQGNSA. The CDR3 runs to 16 residues. V was cut by 2 bases and J by 0 bases, with 12 bases left in between.

The chain links TRBV10-3 to TRBJ2-7; the match to TRBD1 covers 12 bases. Germline CDR1 is ENHRY and CDR2 is SYGVKD. The CDR3 covers 15 residues. The V gene end was trimmed by 4 bases and the J gene end by 3 bases; junction bases not matched to a gene: 4. The chain's CDR3 is CAISGGQGANYEQYF. The CDR3 region has the DNA TGTGCCATCAGTGGGGGACAGGGGGCCAACTACGAGCAGTACTTC.

This clone was found a few times. The genes are TRBV29-1 and TRBJ2-1, with 10 bases matching TRBD2. The CDR3 has 15 amino acids. J was trimmed by 9 bases and V by 4 bases; bases with no gene match: 12. Germline loops: CDR1 SQVTM, CDR2 ANQGSEA. The CDR3 bases are TGCAGCGTTGGGGCGGCTAGCGGGGGTGTGGCTGAGCAGTTCTTC. This sequence encodes CSVGAASGGVAEQFF.

This clone occurred a few times. V gene TRBV19 combines with J gene TRBJ1-1; maybe TRBD1 (5 bases). The CDR3 extends over 15 amino acids. Trimming left V 5 bases short and J 4 bases short, with 17 bases between. Looked up from germline, CDR1 is LNHDA and CDR2 is SQIVND (reference sequence). CDR3 loop: CASSPPGNWGTEAFF. The CDR3 nucleotides are TGTGCCAGTAGTCCTCCAGGGAATTGGGGCACTGAAGCTTTCTTT.

This clone was counted many times. The V and J genes are TRBV19 and TRBJ2-7; 9 positions agree with TRBD1. The CDR3 has 16 amino acids. Trimming at V came to 7 bases and at J to 6 bases, leaving 16 bases not matched to a gene. Germline V CDR1 and CDR2: LNHDA, SQIVND (reference sequence). CDR3 nucleotides: TGTGCCAGTACCGATACCCCGTGGGGACAGGGCGGCGAGCAGTACTTC. Encoded protein: CASTDTPWGQGGEQYF.

The V and J genes are TRBV9 and TRBJ2-3, with TRBD2 identical over 8 bases. The CDR3 covers 16 residues. Germline trimming cut 3 bases from V and 4 bases from J; bases unmatched to any gene: 10. Germline V CDR1 and CDR2: SGDLS, YYNGEE. The CDR3 sequence is CASSATPGGPADTQYF. CDR3 coding DNA: TGTGCCAGCAGCGCGACCCCGGGGGGGCCTGCAGATACGCAGTATTTT.

This chain connects TRBV5-1 to TRBJ2-2, with 8 bases that match TRBD2. This CDR3 region has 14 residues. The germline gives CDR1 SGHRS, CDR2 YFSETQ. V lost 4 bases to trimming and J lost 8 bases; unmatched junction nucleotides: 7. CDR3 in DNA: TGCGCCAGCAGCCGGGATAGCGGGACAGGGGAGCTGTTTTTT. This sequence encodes CASSRDSGTGELFF.

This clone was seen a handful of times. This chain uses TRBV6-5 with TRBJ1-1; 7 bases agree with TRBD1. This CDR3 is 13 amino acids long. The germline CDR1 and CDR2 sequences are MNHEY and SVGAGI. The J segment lost 1 base and the V segment lost 11 bases, leaving 7 bases of the junction unmatched. This CDR3 is CASRDRANTEAFF. DNA for the CDR3: TGTGCCTCTAGAGACAGGGCGAACACTGAAGCTTTCTTT.

To note about this clone: This specimen includes other DNA sequences encoding the same CDR3. The chain recombines TRBV11-2 with TRBJ2-5, with TRBD2 matching over 8 bases. The CDR3 has 14 amino acids. J gave up 3 bases and V 5 bases, and 5 bases lay outside the gene matches. Germline V lookup: CDR1 SGHAT, CDR2 FQNNGV. CDR3 nucleotide sequence: TGTGCCAGCAGCCGCGGGACTAGTGAAGAGACCCAGTACTTC. Amino acid sequence: CASSRGTSEETQYF.

Only a few counts were recorded for this clone. The J gene is TRBJ1-2, the V gene TRBV2; D is possibly TRBD1 (5 bases). The CDR3 consists of 14 residues. CDR1 and CDR2 from the germline V gene are SNHLY and FYNNEI. With 6 bases removed from V and 5 bases from J, the gap between germline ends came to 16 bases. The CDR3 DNA follows: TGTGCCAGCAGCGGAGGGGCGCCTGGATATGGCTACACCTTC. It specifies CASSGGAPGYGYTF.

V gene TRBV6-4 combines with J gene TRBJ1-5, with D tentatively TRBD1 (5 bases). This CDR3 has 15 residues. V was trimmed by 4 bases and J by 3 bases, leaving 13 bases between them. Per germline, CDR1 MRHNA and CDR2 SNTAGT. The CDR3 spells CASSATVSNNQPQHF. The CDR3 DNA reads TGTGCCAGCAGTGCGACAGTGTCTAACAATCAGCCCCAGCATTTT.

The J gene is TRBJ2-3, the V gene TRBV5-6, with 8 bases identical to TRBD2. The CDR3 is 15 residues long. Trimming at V came to 3 bases and at J to 2 bases, leaving 5 bases not matched to a gene. CDR1 is SGHDT and CDR2 is YYEEEE in the germline V gene. The CDR3 DNA is TGTGCCAGCAGCTCCGGGAGGGGGGCCACAGATACGCAGTATTTT. The encoded protein is CASSSGRGATDTQYF.

This chain links TRBV15 with TRBJ2-3; 8 nucleotides match TRBD2. The ends lost 0 bases at V and 1 base at J; junction bases unmatched: 6. In germline, CDR1 is LNHNV, CDR2 YYDKDF (reference sequence). This CDR3 comprises 17 residues. The CDR3, as DNA: TGTGCCACCAGCAGAGATGCGCGGGGGGACGGCACAGATACGCAGTATTTT. It encodes CATSRDARGDGTDTQYF.

The V and J genes are TRBV7-2 and TRBJ1-1; 11 nucleotides align to TRBD1. V lost 5 bases to trimming and J lost 12 bases; unmatched junction nucleotides: 5. This CDR3 region has 12 residues. Germline values: CDR1 SGHTA, CDR2 FQGNSA. The CDR3, as DNA: TGTGCCAGCAGCCTAGGGACAGGGGGAACTTTCTTT. It is translated as CASSLGTGGTFF.

This clone turned up a few times. The chain couples TRBV11-2 to TRBJ1-3; weak D call: TRBD1 (6 bases). With 5 bases removed from V and 0 bases from J, the gap between germline ends came to 14 bases. Germline loops: CDR1 SGHAT, CDR2 FQNNGV. This CDR3 is built from 16 residues. The CDR3 is CASSPITGPSGNTIYF. CDR3 coding DNA: TGTGCCAGCAGCCCGATAACAGGGCCCTCTGGAAACACCATATATTTT. The variable domain in full, completed from reference TRBV11-2 and TRBJ1-3, reads EAGVAQSPRYKIIEKRQSVAFWCNPISGHATLYWYQQILGQGPKLLIQFQNNGVVDDSQLPKDRFSAERLKGVDSTLKIQPAKLEDSAVYLCASSPITGPSGNTIYFGEGSWLTVV.

By share, this clone counts as medium-sized (0.01 to 0.1%). This chain joins TRBV2 and TRBJ1-2; D call uncertain. The CDR3 runs 13 residues. V dropped 2 bases and J dropped 4 bases, with 8 bases sitting between them. Germline assignment: CDR1 SNHLY and CDR2 FYNNEI. This CDR3 is CASSENSVYGYTF. CDR3 in DNA: TGTGCCAGCAGTGAAAACTCGGTCTATGGCTACACCTTC. Combining the CDR3 with reference TRBV2 and TRBJ1-2 gives the whole variable domain EPEVTQTPSHQVTQMGQEVILRCVPISNHLYFYWYRQILGQKVEFLVSFYNNEISEKSEIFDDQFSVERPDGSNFTLKIRSTKLEDSAMYFCASSENSVYGYTFGSGTRLTVV.

This rearrangement joins TRBV11-2 to TRBJ1-1; 9 nucleotides agree with TRBD1. Germline assignment: CDR1 SGHAT and CDR2 FQNNGV. V lost 5 bases, J lost 7 bases, and 5 bases stayed unmatched. The CDR3 has 13 amino acids. The CDR3 sequence is CASSPDRGIEAFF. CDR3 in DNA: TGTGCCAGCAGCCCAGACAGGGGGATTGAAGCTTTCTTT.

This clone was seen only a few times. V usage is TRBV7-2 and J usage is TRBJ2-7; maybe TRBD2 (6 bases). V dropped 1 base and J dropped 3 bases, with 13 bases sitting between them. The CDR3 covers 15 residues. Germline lookup yields CDR1 SGHTA and CDR2 FQGNSA. CDR3 amino acids: CASSLDSGSGYEQYF. The CDR3 nucleotides are TGTGCCAGCAGCTTAGATTCCGGGAGCGGCTACGAGCAGTACTTC.